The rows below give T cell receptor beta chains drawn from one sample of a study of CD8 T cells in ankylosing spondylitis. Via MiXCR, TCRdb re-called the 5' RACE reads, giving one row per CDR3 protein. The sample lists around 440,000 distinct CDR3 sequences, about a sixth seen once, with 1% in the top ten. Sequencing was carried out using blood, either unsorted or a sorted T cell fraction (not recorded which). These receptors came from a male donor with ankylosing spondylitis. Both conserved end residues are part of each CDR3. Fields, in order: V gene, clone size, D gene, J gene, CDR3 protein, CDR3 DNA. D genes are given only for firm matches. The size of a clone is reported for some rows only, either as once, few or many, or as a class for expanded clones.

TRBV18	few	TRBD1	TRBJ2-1	CASSPQTGVEQFF	TGTGCCAGCTCACCCCAGACAGGGGTTGAGCAGTTCTTC
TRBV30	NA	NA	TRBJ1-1	CAWSVGGATEAFF	TGTGCCTGGAGTGTAGGGGGGGCCACTGAAGCTTTCTTT
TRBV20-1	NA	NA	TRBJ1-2	CSAGTASNYGYTF	TGCAGTGCGGGTACAGCCTCTAACTATGGCTACACCTTC
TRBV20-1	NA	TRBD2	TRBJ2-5	CSAAGTSGGAGETQYF	TGCAGTGCTGCGGGGACTAGCGGGGGGGCAGGGGAGACCCAGTACTTC
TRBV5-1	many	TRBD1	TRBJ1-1	CASRTGTGGFNTEAFF	TGCGCCAGCAGAACCGGGACAGGAGGCTTTAACACTGAAGCTTTCTTT
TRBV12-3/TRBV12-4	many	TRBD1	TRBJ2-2	CASSRDRAAGELFF	TGTGCCAGCAGCCGGGACAGGGCGGCCGGGGAGCTGTTTTTT
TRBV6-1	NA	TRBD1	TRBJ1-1	CASRTDRGSLYTEAFF	TGTGCCAGCAGAACGGACAGGGGTTCTCTGTACACTGAAGCTTTCTTT
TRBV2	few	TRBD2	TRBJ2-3	CASSDASSWGGTQYF	TGTGCCAGCAGTGACGCGAGCTCGTGGGGGGGTACGCAGTATTTT
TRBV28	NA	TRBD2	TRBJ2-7	CASSFPAGGSYEQYF	TGTGCCAGCAGTTTCCCAGCGGGAGGAAGCTACGAGCAGTACTTC
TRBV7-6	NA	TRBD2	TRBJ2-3	CASRKRWGGTDTQYF	TGTGCCAGCAGGAAAAGGTGGGGGGGAACAGATACGCAGTATTTT
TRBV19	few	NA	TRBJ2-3	CATRAARAGTQYF	TGTGCCACCCGGGCCGCCCGCGCGGGTACGCAGTATTTT
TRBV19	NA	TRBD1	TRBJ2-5	CASGQGRYQETQYF	TGTGCCAGCGGACAGGGGCGGTACCAAGAGACCCAGTACTTC
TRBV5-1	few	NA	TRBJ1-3	CASSPQTGALSGNTIYF	TGCGCCAGCAGCCCTCAGACCGGGGCCTTGTCTGGAAACACCATATATTTT
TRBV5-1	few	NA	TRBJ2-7	CASSLARGPEQYF	TGCGCCAGCAGCTTGGCGCGGGGCCCCGAGCAGTACTTC
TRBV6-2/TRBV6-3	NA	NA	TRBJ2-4	CASSYDTSKNIQYF	TGTGCCAGCAGTTATGACACGAGCAAAAACATTCAGTACTTC
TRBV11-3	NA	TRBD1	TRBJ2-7	CASSPRGGTGDVYEQYF	TGTGCCAGCAGCCCGAGGGGGGGGACAGGGGACGTCTACGAGCAGTACTTC
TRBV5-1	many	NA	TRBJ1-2	CASSLEGGDGYTF	TGCGCCAGCAGCTTGGAGGGAGGGGATGGCTACACCTTC
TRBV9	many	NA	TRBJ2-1	CASSVVAASISPYNEQFF	TGTGCCAGCAGCGTAGTGGCGGCTAGTATCTCCCCGTACAATGAGCAGTTCTTC
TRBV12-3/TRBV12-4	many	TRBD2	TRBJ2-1	CASSSSSGGYNEQFF	TGTGCCAGCAGCTCCTCTAGCGGGGGATACAATGAGCAGTTCTTC
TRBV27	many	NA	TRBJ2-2	CASSKRTGELFF	TGTGCCAGCAGTAAAAGGACCGGGGAGCTGTTTTTT
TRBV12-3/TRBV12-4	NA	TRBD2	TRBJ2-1	CASSLQGLPYNEQFF	TGTGCCAGCAGTTTACAGGGACTACCCTACAATGAGCAGTTCTTC
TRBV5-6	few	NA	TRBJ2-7	CASSSRRLLTYEQYF	TGTGCCAGCAGCTCTAGACGGCTGCTAACCTACGAGCAGTACTTC
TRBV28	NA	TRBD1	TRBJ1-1	CASSFGDRNTEAFF	TGTGCCAGCAGTTTTGGGGACAGGAACACTGAAGCTTTCTTT
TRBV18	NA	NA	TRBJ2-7	CASSQSRGGYEQYF	TGTGCCAGCTCACAATCCAGGGGCGGATACGAGCAGTACTTC
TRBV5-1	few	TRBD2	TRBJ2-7	CASRSSGGTYEQYF	TGCGCCAGCAGATCTAGCGGGGGGACCTACGAGCAGTACTTC
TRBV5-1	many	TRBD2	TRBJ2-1	CASSFTSGVYNEQFF	TGCGCCAGCAGTTTTACTAGCGGGGTTTACAATGAGCAGTTCTTC
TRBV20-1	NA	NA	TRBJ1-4	CSARGDTTTNEKLFF	TGCAGTGCTAGGGGGGACACCACAACTAATGAAAAACTGTTTTTT
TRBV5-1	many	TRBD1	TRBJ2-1	CASSFRTGTYNEQFF	TGCGCCAGCAGCTTCAGGACAGGCACCTACAATGAGCAGTTCTTC
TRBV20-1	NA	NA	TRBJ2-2	CSAPRANTGELFF	TGCAGTGCTCCCCGAGCGAACACCGGGGAGCTGTTTTTT
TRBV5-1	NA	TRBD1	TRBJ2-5	CASSSPDRGETQYF	TGCGCCAGCAGCTCCCCGGACAGGGGAGAGACCCAGTACTTC
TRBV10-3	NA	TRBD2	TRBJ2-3	CATSRGVAGKGTDTQYF	TGTGCCACCTCTCGAGGAGTAGCGGGAAAGGGCACAGATACGCAGTATTTT
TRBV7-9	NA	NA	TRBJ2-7	CASSLTGTSSYEQYF	TGTGCCAGCAGCTTAACGGGGACCAGCTCCTACGAGCAGTACTTC
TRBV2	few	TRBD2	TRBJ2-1	CATREDGTGGFF	TGTGCCACCCGTGAGGACGGGACGGGAGGGTTCTTC
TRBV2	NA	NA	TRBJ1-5	CASSEPPGAPFGPQHF	TGTGCCAGCAGTGAACCACCGGGGGCGCCGTTTGGGCCCCAGCATTTT
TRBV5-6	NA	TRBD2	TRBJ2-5	CASSLGLAGGPWHETQYF	TGTGCCAGCAGCTTGGGACTAGCGGGAGGCCCCTGGCATGAGACCCAGTACTTC
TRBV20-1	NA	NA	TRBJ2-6	CSARERRTGANVLTF	TGCAGTGCTAGAGAACGACGAACTGGGGCCAACGTCCTGACTTTC
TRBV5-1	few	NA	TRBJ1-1	CASSPKPQGNTEAFF	TGCGCCAGCAGCCCTAAGCCCCAAGGGAACACTGAAGCTTTCTTT
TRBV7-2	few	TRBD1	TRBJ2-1	CASSTNPRQGYEQFF	TGTGCCAGCAGCACAAACCCAAGACAGGGGTATGAGCAGTTCTTC
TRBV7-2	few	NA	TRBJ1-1	CASSFSGTNTEAFF	TGTGCCAGCAGCTTTTCCGGGACGAACACTGAAGCTTTCTTT
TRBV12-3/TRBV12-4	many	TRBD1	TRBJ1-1	CASRRDRRSEAFF	TGTGCCAGCAGGAGGGACAGGCGGAGCGAAGCTTTCTTT
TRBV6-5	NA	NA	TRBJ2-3	CASSYVFGQTTDTQYF	TGTGCCAGCAGTTACGTGTTTGGACAGACCACAGATACGCAGTATTTT
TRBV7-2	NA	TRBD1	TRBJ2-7	CASSKPGQKTYEQYF	TGTGCCAGCAGCAAACCGGGACAGAAGACCTACGAGCAGTACTTC
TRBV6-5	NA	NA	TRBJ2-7	CASSHRDPAYEQYF	TGTGCCAGCAGTCACCGGGACCCAGCCTACGAGCAGTACTTC
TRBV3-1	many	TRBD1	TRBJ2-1	CASSQDRQGVYNEQFF	TGTGCCAGCAGCCAAGATCGGCAGGGGGTGTACAATGAGCAGTTCTTC
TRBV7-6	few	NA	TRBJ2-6	CASSPLGSSGANVLTF	TGTGCCAGCAGCCCCTTGGGATCCTCTGGGGCCAACGTCCTGACTTTC
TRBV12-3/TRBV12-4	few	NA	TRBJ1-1	CASSKAIKGTEAFF	TGTGCCAGCAGTAAAGCTATTAAGGGTACTGAAGCTTTCTTT
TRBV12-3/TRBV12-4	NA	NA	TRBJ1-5	CASSNLLGNQPQHF	TGTGCCAGCAGCAACTTGTTGGGCAATCAGCCCCAGCATTTT
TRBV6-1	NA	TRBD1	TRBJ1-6	CASSALDRGNNSPLHF	TGTGCCAGCAGTGCCTTGGACAGGGGGAATAATTCACCCCTCCACTTT
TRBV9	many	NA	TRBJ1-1	CASSETVNTEAFF	TGTGCCAGCAGCGAGACGGTGAACACTGAAGCTTTCTTT
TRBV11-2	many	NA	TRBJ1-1	CASSNQRVGNTEAFF	TGTGCCAGCTCCAACCAGAGGGTAGGGAACACTGAAGCTTTCTTT
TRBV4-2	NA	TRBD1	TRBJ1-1	CASSHRQGFVAFF	TGTGCCAGCAGCCACCGACAGGGGTTTGTAGCTTTCTTT
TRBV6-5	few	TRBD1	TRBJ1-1	CASSWRQGYGEAFF	TGTGCCAGCAGTTGGAGACAGGGTTATGGGGAAGCTTTCTTT
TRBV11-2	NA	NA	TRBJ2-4	CASSLARVAKNIQYF	TGTGCCAGCAGCTTAGCTAGGGTAGCCAAAAACATTCAGTACTTC